This passage covers 10 T cell receptor beta chains from one sample sequenced in a study of cytotoxic CD8 clonotypes in ibrutinib-treated CLL. Repertoires were generated with immunoSEQ multiplex PCR, while TCRdb's copy carries only in-frame clones and drops some. The sample holds 150,000 or so clones, 80% seen once. The sequencing here drew on PBMCs, taken after 36 months of ibrutinib treatment. These receptors originate from a human donor with chronic lymphocytic leukemia.

The genes are TRBV5-6 and TRBJ2-1; 11 positions match TRBD2. This CDR3 region has 16 residues. The J segment lost 7 bases and the V segment lost 2 bases, leaving 8 bases of the junction unmatched. Germline values: CDR1 SGHDT, CDR2 YYEEEE. CDR3 DNA: TGTGCCAGCAGCTTTGTCCGGACTAGCGGGTATAATGAGCAGTTCTTC. This sequence encodes CASSFVRTSGYNEQFF.

J is TRBJ2-1 and V is TRBV6-6, with D perhaps TRBD2 (6 bases). The CDR3 extends over 16 amino acids. In germline, CDR1 is MNHNY, CDR2 SVGAGI (reference sequence). Trimming cost V 7 bases and J 1 base, with 17 bases left between them. This CDR3 reads CASIGRVGVSYNEQFF. CDR3 DNA sequence: TGTGCCAGCATCGGGAGAGTCGGGGTGTCCTACAATGAGCAGTTCTTC.

The rearrangement links TRBV7-9 to TRBJ2-6; the D is unclear. Between the trimmed V and J ends, which lost 4 bases and 2 bases, there was a span of 6 bases. Germline CDR1 SEHNR, CDR2 FQNEAQ (reference sequence). The CDR3 has 14 residues. CDR3 amino acids: CASSSPTGANVLTF. The CDR3 nucleotides read TGTGCCAGCAGCTCCCCCACTGGGGCCAACGTCCTGACTTTC.

The chain couples TRBV4-1 to TRBJ2-7; D is undetermined. The CDR3 has 16 amino acids. In germline, CDR1 is MGHRA, CDR2 YSYEKL. Trimming left V 4 bases short and J 1 base short, with 17 bases between. CDR3 region: CASSLLQIPDSYEQYF. The CDR3 DNA sequence: TGCGCCAGCAGCCTGCTGCAAATTCCGGATTCCTACGAGCAGTACTTC.

The chain carries TRBV5-1 and TRBJ1-5; 9 bases map to TRBD1. The CDR3 loop spans 15 amino acids. Trimming at V came to 0 bases and at J to 6 bases, leaving 4 bases not matched to a gene. From germline, CDR1 is SGHRS and CDR2 YFSETQ. CDR3 sequence (DNA): TGCGCCAGCAGCTTGGAAGGGACAGGGAGTCAGCCCCAGCATTTT. Encoded protein: CASSLEGTGSQPQHF.

The chain is built from TRBV11-2 and TRBJ1-2, with D possibly TRBD1 on 6 matching bases. Germline V gene data show CDR1 as SGHAT and CDR2 as FQNNGV. The CDR3 runs 17 residues. V was trimmed by 5 bases and J by 5 bases, leaving 24 bases between them. The CDR3 bases are TGTGCCAGCAGCCCCCTCTTGGGGGGGGCCAGAGAATATGGCTACACCTTC. Translation: CASSPLLGGAREYGYTF.

J is TRBJ2-7 and V is TRBV11-2; TRBD1 matches 8 bases. With 4 bases clipped from V and 6 bases from J, the junction kept 8 bases outside the gene matches. CDR1 and CDR2 from the germline V gene are SGHAT and FQNNGV. The CDR3 spans 14 residues. The CDR3 loop reads CASSWTGTRVEQYF. The DNA for the CDR3 is TGTGCCAGCAGCTGGACAGGGACGAGGGTCGAGCAGTACTTC. Full variable domain (remainder filled in from reference TRBV11-2 and TRBJ2-7): EAGVAQSPRYKIIEKRQSVAFWCNPISGHATLYWYQQILGQGPKLLIQFQNNGVVDDSQLPKDRFSAERLKGVDSTLKIQPAKLEDSAVYLCASSWTGTRVEQYFGPGTRLTVT.

The table lists this clone with a count of one. The CDR3 sequence is CASSEDPGGAGYGYTF. DNA of the CDR3: TGTGCCAGCAGTGAAGACCCCGGGGGGGCTGGCTATGGCTACACCTTC. The chain joins TRBV2 to TRBJ1-2; D perhaps matches TRBD1 (6 bases). Between the trimmed V and J ends, which lost 1 base and 4 bases, there was a span of 16 bases. Germline loops: CDR1 SNHLY, CDR2 FYNNEI. The CDR3 has 16 amino acids.

This clone was seen a handful of times. V usage is TRBV2 and J usage is TRBJ2-7, with D unresolved. The CDR3 has 10 amino acids. V lost 3 bases to trimming and J lost 5 bases, with 2 bases between them. CDR1 is SNHLY, CDR2 FYNNEI, per germline. CDR3 coding DNA: TGTGCCAGCAGTGAGAACGAGCAGTACTTC. Its protein is CASSENEQYF.

The chain combines TRBV5-1 with TRBJ1-1; 10 bases line up with TRBD1. The germline V gene encodes CDR1 SGHRS and CDR2 YFSETQ. The junction had 7 bases not matched to a gene; V was cut back by 1 base and J by 1 base. The CDR3 length is 17 residues. The CDR3, as DNA: TGCGCCAGCAGCTTGTTCAGGGACAGGGGCGGGAACACTGAAGCTTTCTTT. Protein sequence: CASSLFRDRGGNTEAFF.